This TCR beta chain derives from a study of regulatory T cells in long-lasting Graves disease (TCRdb year 2021). Study-level background: In the newly diagnosed Graves' disease group, patients had been taking antithyroid drugs for less than 3 months. TCR sequencing covered roughly 13 persistent and approximately 20 newly diagnosed Graves' disease patients, around 33 samples in total. Peripheral blood TCR sequencing and RNA sequencing compared persistent Graves' disease patients with newly diagnosed Graves' disease patients. The study took place in China and was registered as a clinical trial.

The protocol used for the library was multiplex PCR. Sequencing relied on an Illumina HiSeq 4000. CDR3 regions were amplified by Arm-PCR with iRepertoire HTBI primers to construct TCR beta libraries. Before sequencing, the PCR products underwent gel purification. In the original analysis: Across samples, about 64 TRBV and 13 to 15 TRBJ segments were identified and used for gene usage analysis of CDR3 amino acid clonotypes. COPE and FqMerger were used to merge the filtered high-quality paired reads into contigs. BLAST was used to align contigs to IMGT TRBV, TRBD and TRBJ reference genes, and CDR3 was defined according to IMGT. Any clonotype with a frequency above 0.1% was counted as a highly expanded clone. Repertoire diversity was measured by Shannon entropy, and V-J evenness by the Gini coefficient. A clonotype was considered public if more than one individual shared it. The public reads were quality trimmed at Q25 with fastp and then assembled into clones with MiXCR by TCRdb, keeping productive beta chains. Every distinct CDR3 protein forms one entry, paired with its most common genes and DNA. TCRdb, rather than the study authors, made the V and J calls. For this sample the table gives around 250,000 distinct CDR3 sequences, of which approximately 20% were detected only once. Together, the top ten hold over 20% of the sample.

The CDR3 measures 11 amino acids from cysteine to phenylalanine. Just the 33-base CDR3 DNA is kept, in frame starting at base 1. V is shortened by 6 bases, J by 3 bases, and the region joining them spans 6 bases. Many counts were recorded for this clonotype. No cognate antigen has been identified for it. The sample holds no much larger clone one base away, and base qualities are not on file. What the study reported, not specific to this receptor: Sequencing and analysis were limited to the TCR beta chain. TRBV28, TRBJ1-2 and TRBJ2-5 were preferentially used in persistent disease, while TRBV20-1 and TRBJ2-1 were favored in newly diagnosed disease. Only peripheral blood was studied, because thyroid tissue, the primary lesion, was inaccessible. Compared with newly diagnosed patients, patients with persistent Graves' disease had lower TCR Shannon entropy and fewer highly expanded clones, which suggests clonal expansion. The authors noted that the small sample size was a limitation that may lower accuracy. More public clonotypes were shared among persistent patients (around 3,000) than among newly diagnosed patients (just under 1,000).

Interpreted using the paper, the time point label stands for: newly diagnosed GD, antithyroid drugs for less than 3 months. For both TCR sequencing and RNA sequencing, RNA was extracted from PBMCs using TRIzol. Graves' disease was diagnosed according to American Thyroid Association guidelines. Patients were recruited from an endocrinology department in Xi'an, China. Each patient gave around 9 milliliters of peripheral blood, collected in an EDTA anticoagulant tube. PBMCs were isolated by Ficoll Paque Plus density gradient separation without further T cell sorting. An Agilent 2100 Bioanalyzer and agarose gel were used to check RNA quality, while a NanoDrop 2000 measured RNA concentration.

The chain was built from TRBV12-3 or TRBV12-4 and TRBJ2-7; the D gene identity is not certain. This receptor was identified in a female donor with Graves disease. The material was peripheral blood mononuclear cells (PBMCs), obtained at new diagnosis, from a patient treated with antithyroid drugs. CDR3 sequence: CASSLIYEQYF. The sequenced DNA is TGTGCCAGCAGCTTGATCTACGAGCAGTACTTC.